The present T cell receptor beta chain was sequenced within a study of blood T cell repertoires in COVID-19. Original methodology: By means of reference gene primer amplification, nucleated cell counts were estimated. Measured with immunoSEQ multiplex PCR; TCRdb has only the in-frame clones, and not every one. V and J calls plus clone size are reproduced from that table; the DNA served to infer D and trimming. The sample carries 130,000 to 150,000 clones, 85% to 90% recorded once. In terms of age and location, participants ranged from roughly 18 to 90 years and lived in about two dozen US areas. The CDR3 extends over 15 amino acids. V shed 3 bases and J shed 5 bases, with 17 bases lying between them. CDR1 and CDR2 (germline): SGDLS, YYNGEE.

The genes are TRBV9 and TRBJ2-5, with D perhaps matching TRBD1 (6 bases). What was sequenced was PBMCs or T cells enriched from blood (not recorded which). This TCR came from a woman under 40 with acute COVID-19. This CDR3 is CASSAGVGARETQYF. The CDR3 bases are TGTGCCAGCAGCGCAGGAGTGGGGGCGCGGGAGACCCAGTACTTC.